This T cell receptor (beta chain) is from a study of T cell responses to AZD1222 COVID-19 vaccine. General study results and limits: Without day 14 samples, only post-peak T cell repertoires were studied. In a largely white British group with more females than males, clonal diversity was possibly underestimated.

This CDR3 has 16 residues. V dropped 1 base and J dropped 8; count of bases not matched to a gene: 11. Germline V gene lookup returns CDR1 SGHDN and CDR2 FVKESK. Assay: immunoSEQ multiplex PCR; the TCRdb copy retains only in-frame clones and omits some. The top ten hold around 9.3% of the sample, which has approximately 84,000 clones, approximately 83% seen once. Regarding this clone: Its specificity is unknown.

The chain has TRBV14 and TRBJ2-1; 7 nucleotides align to TRBD2. The source was peripheral blood, collected 28 days after the second AZD1222 dose. The TCR comes from an adult who received the AZD1222 COVID-19 vaccine. CDR3 protein: CASSQVGGGLADEQFF. CDR3 coding DNA: TGTGCCAGCAGCCAAGTTGGCGGGGGTCTTGCGGATGAGCAGTTCTTC.